The 21 T cell receptor beta chains given below trace back to one sample, sequenced in a study of blood T cell repertoires in COVID-19. Sequencing was performed with immunoSEQ multiplex PCR; in TCRdb, only in-frame clones are kept and a portion is missing. Among fewer than 200,000 clones listed, around 84% were seen once. The sample was peripheral blood. All receptors come from a man aged 40-55 years with acute or convalescent COVID-19.

This chain uses TRBV4-1 with TRBJ1-1; D may be TRBD1 (5 bases). This CDR3 region has 14 residues. CDR1 MGHRA and CDR2 YSYEKL come from the germline V gene. Deletions cut 4 bases from V and 0 bases from J, with 9 bases between. CDR3 sequence (DNA): TGCGCCAGCAGCCTGGGGGGGATGAACACTGAAGCTTTCTTT. Protein sequence: CASSLGGMNTEAFF.

The rearrangement joins TRBV12-3 or TRBV12-4 to TRBJ1-5, with D perhaps matching TRBD1 (5 bases). Trimming left V 6 bases short and J 7 bases short, with 13 bases between. There are 13 residues in the CDR3. CDR3 DNA sequence: TGTGCCAGCAGCCCAGGGAAAAGGCAGCCCCAGCATTTT. It codes for CASSPGKRQPQHF.

The V call is TRBV1, the J call TRBJ1-5; the table's D call TRBD1 went unverified against the DNA. TRBV1 is a listed pseudogene. CDR3 size: 16 residues. The CDR3 DNA is TGCACCAGCAAACCTTTACAGGGGTGGAGTGATCAGCCCCAGCATTTT. Its translation is CTSKPLQGWSDQPQHF.

The chain employs TRBV5-1 and TRBJ1-6; TRBD1 aligns across 8 bases. The CDR3 has 16 residues. Germline assignment: CDR1 SGHRS and CDR2 YFSETQ. With 4 bases clipped from V and 5 bases from J, the junction kept 8 bases outside the gene matches. CDR3 coding DNA: TGCGCCAGCAGCCTTGGACCGACAGGGGATAATTCACCCCTCCACTTT. Residues: CASSLGPTGDNSPLHF. Looking up the rest from reference TRBV5-1 and TRBJ1-6 gives the full variable domain: KAGVTQTPRYLIKTRGQQVTLSCSPISGHRSVSWYQQTPGQGLQFLFEYFSETQRNKGNFPGRFSGRQFSNSRSEMNVSTLELGDSALYLCASSLGPTGDNSPLHFGNGTRLTVT.

The rearrangement uses TRBV7-3 and TRBJ1-1; D perhaps matches TRBD1 (6 bases). The CDR3 sequence is 14 residues long. V lost 0 bases, J lost 4 bases, and 9 bases lay in between. From germline, CDR1 is SGHTA and CDR2 FQGTGA. CDR3 sequence: CASSLTPQGTEAFF. Written as DNA, the CDR3 is TGTGCCAGCAGCTTAACCCCACAGGGCACTGAAGCTTTCTTT. The whole variable domain, filled in from reference TRBV7-3 and TRBJ1-1, reads GAGVSQTPSNKVTEKGKYVELRCDPISGHTALYWYRQSLGQGPEFLIYFQGTGAADDSGLPNDRFFAVRPEGSVSTLKIQRTERGDSAVYLCASSLTPQGTEAFFGQGTRLTVV.

The chain has TRBV6-2 or TRBV6-3 and TRBJ1-2; the D gene is possibly TRBD1 (6 bases). Trimming removed 0 bases at V and 5 bases at J, with 10 bases between. Germline V gives CDR1 MNHEY, CDR2 SVGEGT. This CDR3 comprises 14 residues. The CDR3: CASSYSMGAYGYTF. The CDR3 DNA follows: TGTGCCAGCAGTTACTCGATGGGGGCGTATGGCTACACCTTC.

The chain has TRBV5-4 and TRBJ2-5; TRBD1 matches 12 bases. The length of the CDR3 is 19 residues. Germline-derived CDR1 and CDR2 are SGHNT and YYREEE (reference sequence). The V segment lost 4 bases and the J segment 3 bases; nucleotides outside the gene matches: 16. The chain's CDR3 is CASSAMIGTGGMAEETQYF. CDR3 DNA: TGTGCCAGCAGCGCCATGATCGGGACAGGGGGCATGGCCGAAGAGACCCAGTACTTC.

The V call is TRBV9, the J call TRBJ2-1; possible D gene TRBD1, 6 bases. The ends were cut back, 0 bases at V and 7 bases at J, with 14 bases in the middle. The CDR3 loop spans 15 amino acids. Germline V lookup: CDR1 SGDLS, CDR2 YYNGEE. CDR3 amino acids: CASSVAFQGMNEQFF. CDR3 sequence (DNA): TGTGCCAGCAGCGTAGCTTTCCAGGGGATGAATGAGCAGTTCTTC.

V usage is TRBV6-6 and J usage is TRBJ1-4; a possible D gene is TRBD1 (5 bases). CDR1 is MNHNY and CDR2 is SVGAGI in the germline V gene (reference sequence). The CDR3 sequence is 15 residues long. Trimming cost V 0 bases and J 4 bases, with 9 bases left between them. As DNA, the CDR3 is TGTGCCAGCAGTTACTCGACAGTCAATAATGAAAAACTGTTTTTT. Translated: CASSYSTVNNEKLFF.

This clone has a single count. V usage is TRBV7-3 and J usage is TRBJ2-1; the match to TRBD2 covers 9 bases. The CDR3 contains 15 residues. Germline CDR1 SGHTA, CDR2 FQGTGA. With 1 base clipped from V and 9 bases from J, the junction kept 7 bases outside the gene matches. Here the CDR3 DNA reads TGTGCCAGCAGCTTAAATGGGGGACTAGCTTTTGAGCAGTTCTTC. It yields the protein CASSLNGGLAFEQFF.

This clone came up once. The chain has TRBV5-1 and TRBJ1-1, with 10 nucleotides matching TRBD1. The CDR3 is 15 amino acids. Germline trimming cut 3 bases from V and 6 bases from J; bases unmatched to any gene: 8. CDR1 is SGHRS, CDR2 YFSETQ, per germline. Here the CDR3 reads CASSWGGTGAPEAFF. CDR3 DNA: TGCGCCAGCAGCTGGGGTGGGACAGGGGCCCCTGAAGCTTTCTTT.

The V call is TRBV5-1, the J call TRBJ2-1; D unresolved. The CDR3 is 17 residues long. Deletions cut 4 bases from V and 0 bases from J, with 17 bases between. CDR1 SGHRS and CDR2 YFSETQ come from the germline V gene. The CDR3 region is CASSPPPGYRSYNEQFF. As DNA, the CDR3 is TGCGCCAGCAGCCCACCCCCCGGGTACCGCTCCTACAATGAGCAGTTCTTC.

This clone was recorded a few times. The sample contains more than one DNA sequence encoding this CDR3. The J gene is TRBJ2-2, the V gene TRBV7-9, with TRBD1 as a possible D gene (6 bases). Germline CDR1 is SEHNR and CDR2 is FQNEAQ (reference sequence). Trimming cost V 5 bases and J 4 bases, with 11 bases left between them. The CDR3 sequence is 14 residues long. The CDR3 DNA reads as TGTGCCAGCAGCCCAAGGGGGTTCACCGGGGAGCTGTTTTTT. It encodes CASSPRGFTGELFF.

This clone was seen a few times. The V gene is TRBV14, the J gene TRBJ2-5; 8 bases are shared with TRBD1. Trimming removed 6 bases from V and 1 base from J; junction bases left unmatched: 4. The V gene's germline CDR1 is SGHDN and CDR2 FVKESK. This CDR3 has 14 amino acids. The DNA for the CDR3 is TGTGCCAGCAGGGGGACAGGCATCCAAGAGACCCAGTACTTC. It yields the protein CASRGTGIQETQYF.

This clone has a handful of counts. V and J are TRBV2 and TRBJ1-1, with a tentative D call TRBD1 (6 bases). CDR3 length: 14 amino acids. V was trimmed by 6 bases and J by 1 base, leaving 12 bases between them. Germline CDR1 is SNHLY and CDR2 is FYNNEI. The chain's CDR3 is CASRGAVGNTEAFF. In nucleotides, the CDR3 is TGTGCCAGCAGGGGGGCAGTTGGGAACACTGAAGCTTTCTTT.

The V call is TRBV2, the J call TRBJ1-1; possibly TRBD1 for D (6 bases). Germline V gene data show CDR1 as SNHLY and CDR2 as FYNNEI. With 8 bases removed from V and 5 bases from J, the gap between germline ends came to 15 bases. This CDR3 is 13 amino acids long. CDR3 residues: CASRDTLMTEAFF. CDR3 DNA: TGTGCCAGCCGGGACACCCTTATGACTGAAGCTTTCTTT.

This chain connects TRBV6-5 to TRBJ1-4, with a possible D match to TRBD1 (6 bases). The CDR3 has 15 residues. The germline CDR1 and CDR2 sequences are MNHEY and SVGAGI. Trimming pared 4 bases from V and 5 bases from J, leaving 14 bases between. The DNA of the CDR3 is TGTGCCAGCAGTTTACAGGGAAAGGGGAATGAAAAACTGTTTTTT. Amino acid sequence: CASSLQGKGNEKLFF.

The chain is built from TRBV28 and TRBJ1-2; TRBD1 matches 7 bases. CDR1 is MDHEN, CDR2 SYDVKM, per germline. V was clipped by 8 bases and J by 0 bases; unmatched bases: 6. The CDR3 is made up of 14 amino acids. CDR3 residues: CASQGGGSNYGYTF. The CDR3 region has the DNA TGTGCCAGCCAGGGGGGAGGCTCTAACTATGGCTACACCTTC.

The CDR3 loop is CASSERYLAYNEQFF. CDR3 DNA sequence: TGTGCCAGCAGTGAACGCTACCTGGCCTACAATGAGCAGTTCTTC. The chain couples TRBV2 to TRBJ2-1; D remains unclear. The germline gives CDR1 SNHLY, CDR2 FYNNEI. This CDR3 is built from 15 residues. Trimming took off 2 bases at V and 2 bases at J, with 10 bases between the two ends.

The chain couples TRBV3-1 (or the pseudogene TRBV3-2) to TRBJ2-2; D may be TRBD2 (6 bases). CDR1 LGHDT and CDR2 YNNKEL come from the germline V gene (reference sequence). CDR3 size: 16 residues. With 6 bases removed from V and 1 base from J, the gap between germline ends came to 15 bases. The CDR3 sequence is CASRREGAGNTGELFF. The CDR3 DNA sequence: TGTGCCAGCAGAAGAGAGGGAGCGGGGAACACCGGGGAGCTGTTTTTT.

The chain links TRBV13 to TRBJ2-5, with 9 bases that match TRBD1. Germline-derived CDR1 and CDR2 are PRHDT and FYEKMQ (reference sequence). The CDR3 loop spans 17 amino acids. The J segment lost 2 bases and the V segment lost 4 bases, leaving 11 bases of the junction unmatched. DNA for the CDR3: TGTGCCAGCAGCTCAGGAGCCGGGACAGGGCAACAAGAGACCCAGTACTTC. This sequence encodes CASSSGAGTGQQETQYF.